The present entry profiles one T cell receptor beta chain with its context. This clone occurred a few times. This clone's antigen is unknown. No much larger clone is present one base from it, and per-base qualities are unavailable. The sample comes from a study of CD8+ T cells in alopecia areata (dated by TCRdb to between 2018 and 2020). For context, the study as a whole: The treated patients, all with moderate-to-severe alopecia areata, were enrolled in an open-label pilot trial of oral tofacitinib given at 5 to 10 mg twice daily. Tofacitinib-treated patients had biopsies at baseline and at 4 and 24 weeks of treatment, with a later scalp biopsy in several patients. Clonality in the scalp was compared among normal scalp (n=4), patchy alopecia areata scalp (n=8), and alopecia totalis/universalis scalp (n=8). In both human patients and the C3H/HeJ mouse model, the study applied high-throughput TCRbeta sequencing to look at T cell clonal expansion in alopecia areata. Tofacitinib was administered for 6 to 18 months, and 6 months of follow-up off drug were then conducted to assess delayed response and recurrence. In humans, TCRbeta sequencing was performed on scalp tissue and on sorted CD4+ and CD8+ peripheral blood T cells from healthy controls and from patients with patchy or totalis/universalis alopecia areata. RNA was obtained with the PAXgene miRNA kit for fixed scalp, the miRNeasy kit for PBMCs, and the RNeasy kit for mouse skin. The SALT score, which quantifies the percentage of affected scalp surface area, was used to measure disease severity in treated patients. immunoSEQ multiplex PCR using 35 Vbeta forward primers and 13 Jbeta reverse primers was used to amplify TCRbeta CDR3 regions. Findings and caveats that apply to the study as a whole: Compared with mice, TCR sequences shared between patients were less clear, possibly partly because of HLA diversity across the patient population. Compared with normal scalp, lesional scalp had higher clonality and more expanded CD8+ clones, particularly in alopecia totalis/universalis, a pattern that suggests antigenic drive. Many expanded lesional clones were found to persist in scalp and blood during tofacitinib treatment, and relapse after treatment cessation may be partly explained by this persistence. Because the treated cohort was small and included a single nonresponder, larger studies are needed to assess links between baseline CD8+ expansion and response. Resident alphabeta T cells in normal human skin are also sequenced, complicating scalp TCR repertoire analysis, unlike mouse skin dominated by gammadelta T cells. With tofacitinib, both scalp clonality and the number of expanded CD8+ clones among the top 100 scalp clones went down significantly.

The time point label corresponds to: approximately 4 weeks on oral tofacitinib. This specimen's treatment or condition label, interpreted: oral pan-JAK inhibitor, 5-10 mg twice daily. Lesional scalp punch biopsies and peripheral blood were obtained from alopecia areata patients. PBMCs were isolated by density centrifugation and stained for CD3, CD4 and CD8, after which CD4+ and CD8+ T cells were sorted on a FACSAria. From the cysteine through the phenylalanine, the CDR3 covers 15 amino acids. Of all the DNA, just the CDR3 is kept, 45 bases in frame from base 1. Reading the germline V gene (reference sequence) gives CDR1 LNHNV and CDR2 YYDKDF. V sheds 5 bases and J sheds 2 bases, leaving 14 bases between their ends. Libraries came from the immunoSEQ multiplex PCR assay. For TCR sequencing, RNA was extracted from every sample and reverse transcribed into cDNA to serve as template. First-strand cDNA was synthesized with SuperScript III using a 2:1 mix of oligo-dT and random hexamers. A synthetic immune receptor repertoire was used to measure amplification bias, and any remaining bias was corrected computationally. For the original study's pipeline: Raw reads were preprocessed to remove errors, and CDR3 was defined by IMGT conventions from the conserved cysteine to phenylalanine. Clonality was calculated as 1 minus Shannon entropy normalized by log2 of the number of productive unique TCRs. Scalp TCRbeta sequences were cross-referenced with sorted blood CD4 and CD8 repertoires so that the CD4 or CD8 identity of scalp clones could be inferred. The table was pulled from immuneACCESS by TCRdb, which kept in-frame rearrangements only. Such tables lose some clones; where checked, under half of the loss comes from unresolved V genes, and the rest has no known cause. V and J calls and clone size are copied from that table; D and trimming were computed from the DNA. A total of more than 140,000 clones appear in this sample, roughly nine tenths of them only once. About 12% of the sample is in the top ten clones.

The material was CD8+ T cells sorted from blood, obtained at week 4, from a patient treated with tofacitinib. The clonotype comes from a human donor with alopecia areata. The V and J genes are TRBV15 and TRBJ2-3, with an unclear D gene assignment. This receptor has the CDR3 CATSPRSGLTDTQYF. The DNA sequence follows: TGTGCCACCAGCCCACGGTCGGGCCTCACAGATACGCAGTATTTT.